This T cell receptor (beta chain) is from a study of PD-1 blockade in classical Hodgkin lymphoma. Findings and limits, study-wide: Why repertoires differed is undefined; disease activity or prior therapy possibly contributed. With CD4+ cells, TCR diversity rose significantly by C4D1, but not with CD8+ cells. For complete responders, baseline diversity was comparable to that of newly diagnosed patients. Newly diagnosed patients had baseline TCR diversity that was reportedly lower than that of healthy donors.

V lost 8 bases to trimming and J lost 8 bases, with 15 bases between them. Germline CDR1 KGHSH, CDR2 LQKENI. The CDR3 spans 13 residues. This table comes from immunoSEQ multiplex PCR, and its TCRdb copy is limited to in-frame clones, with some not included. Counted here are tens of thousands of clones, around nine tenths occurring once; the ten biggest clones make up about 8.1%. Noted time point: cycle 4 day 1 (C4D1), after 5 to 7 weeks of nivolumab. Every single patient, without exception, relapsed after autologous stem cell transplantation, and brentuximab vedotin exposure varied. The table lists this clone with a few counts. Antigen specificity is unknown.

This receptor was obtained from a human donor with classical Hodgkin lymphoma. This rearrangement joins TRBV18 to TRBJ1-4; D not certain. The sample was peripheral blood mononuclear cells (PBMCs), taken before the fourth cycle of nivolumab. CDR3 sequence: CASAKTNGEKLFF. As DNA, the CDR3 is TGTGCCAGCGCCAAGACAAACGGGGAAAAACTGTTTTTT.